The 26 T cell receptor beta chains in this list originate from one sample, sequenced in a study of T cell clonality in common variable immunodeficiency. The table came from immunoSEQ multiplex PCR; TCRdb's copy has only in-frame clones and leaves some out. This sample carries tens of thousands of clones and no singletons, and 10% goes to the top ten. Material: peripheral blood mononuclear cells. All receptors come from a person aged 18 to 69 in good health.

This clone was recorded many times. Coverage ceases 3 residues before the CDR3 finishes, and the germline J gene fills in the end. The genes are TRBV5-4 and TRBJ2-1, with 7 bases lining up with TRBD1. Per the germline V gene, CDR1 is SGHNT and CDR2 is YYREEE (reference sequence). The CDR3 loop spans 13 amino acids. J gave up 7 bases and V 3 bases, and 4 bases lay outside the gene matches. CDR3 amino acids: CASSWDSHNEQFF. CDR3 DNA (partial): TGTGCCAGCAGCTGGGACAGCCATAATGAG.

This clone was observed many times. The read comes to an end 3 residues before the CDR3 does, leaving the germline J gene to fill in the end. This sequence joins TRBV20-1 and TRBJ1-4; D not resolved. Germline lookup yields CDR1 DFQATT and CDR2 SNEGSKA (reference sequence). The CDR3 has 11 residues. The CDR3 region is CSAREERELFF. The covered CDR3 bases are TGCAGTGCTAGAGAGGAGCGGGAA.

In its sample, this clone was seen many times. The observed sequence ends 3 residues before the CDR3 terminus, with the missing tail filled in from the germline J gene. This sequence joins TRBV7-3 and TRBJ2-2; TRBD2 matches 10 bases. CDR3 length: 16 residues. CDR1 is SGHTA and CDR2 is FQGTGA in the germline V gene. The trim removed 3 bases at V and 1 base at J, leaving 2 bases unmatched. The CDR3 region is CASSFLAGVNTGELFF. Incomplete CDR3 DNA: TGTGCCAGCAGCTTTCTAGCGGGGGTGAACACCGGGGAG.

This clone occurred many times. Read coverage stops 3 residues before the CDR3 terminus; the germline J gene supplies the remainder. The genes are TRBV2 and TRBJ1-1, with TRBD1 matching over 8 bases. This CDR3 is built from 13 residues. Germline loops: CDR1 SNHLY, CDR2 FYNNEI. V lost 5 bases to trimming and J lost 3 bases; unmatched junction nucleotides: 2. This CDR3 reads CASSSGGYTEAFF. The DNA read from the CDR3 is TGTGCCAGCAGTTCAGGGGGCTACACTGAA.

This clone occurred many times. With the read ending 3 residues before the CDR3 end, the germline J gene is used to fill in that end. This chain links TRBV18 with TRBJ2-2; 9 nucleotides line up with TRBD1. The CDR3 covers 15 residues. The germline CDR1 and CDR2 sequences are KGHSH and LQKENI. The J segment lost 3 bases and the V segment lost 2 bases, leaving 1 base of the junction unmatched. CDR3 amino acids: CASSPGTGHTGELFF. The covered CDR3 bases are TGTGCCAGCTCACCAGGGACAGGGCACACCGGGGAG.

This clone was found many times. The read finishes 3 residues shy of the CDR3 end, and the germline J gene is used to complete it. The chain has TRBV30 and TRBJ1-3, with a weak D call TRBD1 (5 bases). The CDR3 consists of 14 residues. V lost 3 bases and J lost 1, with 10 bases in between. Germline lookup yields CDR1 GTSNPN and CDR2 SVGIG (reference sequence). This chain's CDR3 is CAWRTGFSGNTIYF. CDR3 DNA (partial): TGTGCCTGGAGAACAGGTTTTTCTGGAAACACC.

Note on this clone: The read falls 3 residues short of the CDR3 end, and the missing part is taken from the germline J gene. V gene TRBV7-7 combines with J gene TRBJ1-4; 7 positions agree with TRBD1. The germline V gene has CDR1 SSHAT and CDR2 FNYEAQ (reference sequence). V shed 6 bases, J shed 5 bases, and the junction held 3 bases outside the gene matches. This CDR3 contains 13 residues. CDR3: CASSRDRNEKLFF. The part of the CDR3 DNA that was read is TGTGCCAGCAGTCGGGACAGAAATGAAAAA. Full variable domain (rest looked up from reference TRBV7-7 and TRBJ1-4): GAGVSQSPRYKVTKRGQDVTLRCDPISSHATLYWYQQALGQGPEFLTYFNYEAQPDKSGLPSDRFSAERPEGSISTLTIQRTEQRDSAMYRCASSRDRNEKLFFGSGTQLSVL.

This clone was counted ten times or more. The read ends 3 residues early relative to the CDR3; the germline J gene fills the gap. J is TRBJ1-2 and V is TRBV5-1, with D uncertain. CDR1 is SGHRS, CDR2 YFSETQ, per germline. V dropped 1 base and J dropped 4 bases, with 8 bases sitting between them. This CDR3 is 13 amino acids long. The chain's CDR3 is CASSLYRPYGYTF. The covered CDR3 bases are TGCGCCAGCAGCTTGTACAGACCCTATGGC.

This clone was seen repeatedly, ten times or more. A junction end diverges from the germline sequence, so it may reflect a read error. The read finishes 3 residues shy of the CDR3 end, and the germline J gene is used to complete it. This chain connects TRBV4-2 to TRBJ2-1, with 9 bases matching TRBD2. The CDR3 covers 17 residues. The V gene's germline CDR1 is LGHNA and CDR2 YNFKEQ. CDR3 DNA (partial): TGCGCCAGCAGCCAAGAAGGCGGGGGGGCCATCTACAATGAG. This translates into CASSQEGGGAIYNE. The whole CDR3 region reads CASSQEGGGAIYNEQFF.

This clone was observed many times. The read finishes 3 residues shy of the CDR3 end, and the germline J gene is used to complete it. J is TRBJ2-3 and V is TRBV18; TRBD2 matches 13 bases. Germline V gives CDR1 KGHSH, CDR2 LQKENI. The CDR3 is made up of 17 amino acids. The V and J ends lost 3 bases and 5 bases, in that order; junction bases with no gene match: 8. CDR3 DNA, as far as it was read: TGTGCCAGCTCACCCCTTGGACTAGCGGGGGACAGAGATACG. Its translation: CASSPLGLAGDRDT. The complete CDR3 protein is CASSPLGLAGDRDTQYF. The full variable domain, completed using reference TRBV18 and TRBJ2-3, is NAGVMQNPRHLVRRRGQEARLRCSPMKGHSHVYWYRQLPEEGLKFMVYLQKENIIDESGMPKERFSAEFPKEGPSILRIQQVVRGDSAAYFCASSPLGLAGDRDTQYFGPGTRLTVL.

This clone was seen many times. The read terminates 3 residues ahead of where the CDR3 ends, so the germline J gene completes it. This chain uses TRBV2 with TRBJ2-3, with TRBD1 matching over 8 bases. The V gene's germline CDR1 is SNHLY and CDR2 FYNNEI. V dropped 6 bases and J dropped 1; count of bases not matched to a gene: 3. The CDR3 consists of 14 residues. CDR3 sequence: CASRMTGGTDTQYF. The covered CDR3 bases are TGTGCCAGCAGGATGACAGGGGGCACAGATACG. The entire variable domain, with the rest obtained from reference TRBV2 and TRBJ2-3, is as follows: EPEVTQTPSHQVTQMGQEVILRCVPISNHLYFYWYRQILGQKVEFLVSFYNNEISEKSEIFDDQFSVERPDGSNFTLKIRSTKLEDSAMYFCASRMTGGTDTQYFGPGTRLTVL.

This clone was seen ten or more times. CDR3 loop: CASSLAGNEAFF. CDR3 DNA (partial): TGCGCCAGCAGCTTGGCAGGGAACGAA. The chain carries TRBV5-1 and TRBJ1-1; a possible D gene is TRBD1 (5 bases). Sequencing ends 3 residues short of the CDR3 end; the germline J gene provides the rest. Germline V gene data show CDR1 as SGHRS and CDR2 as YFSETQ. The CDR3 is 12 amino acids.

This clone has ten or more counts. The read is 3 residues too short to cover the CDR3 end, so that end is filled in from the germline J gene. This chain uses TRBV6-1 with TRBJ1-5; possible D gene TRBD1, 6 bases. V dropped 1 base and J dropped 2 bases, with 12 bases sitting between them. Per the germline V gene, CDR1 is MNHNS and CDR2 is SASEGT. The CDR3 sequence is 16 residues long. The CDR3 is CASSEGTARGNQPQHF. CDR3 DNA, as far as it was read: TGTGCCAGCAGTGAAGGGACAGCAAGGGGCAATCAGCCC.

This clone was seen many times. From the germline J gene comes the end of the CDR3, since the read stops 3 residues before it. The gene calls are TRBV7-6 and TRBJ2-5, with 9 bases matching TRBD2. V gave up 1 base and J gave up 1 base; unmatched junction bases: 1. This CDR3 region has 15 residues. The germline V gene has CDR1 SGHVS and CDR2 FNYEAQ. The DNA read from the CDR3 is TGTGCCAGCAGCTTAGGGCGGGAGGGCCAAGAGACC. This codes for CASSLGREGQET. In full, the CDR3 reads CASSLGREGQETQYF.

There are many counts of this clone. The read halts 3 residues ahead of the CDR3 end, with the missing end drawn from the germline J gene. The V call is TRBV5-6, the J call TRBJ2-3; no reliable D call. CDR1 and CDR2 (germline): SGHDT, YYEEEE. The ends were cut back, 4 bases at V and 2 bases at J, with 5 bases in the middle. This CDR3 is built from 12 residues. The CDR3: CASSLLTDTQYF. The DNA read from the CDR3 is TGTGCCAGCAGCCTTCTCACAGATACG.

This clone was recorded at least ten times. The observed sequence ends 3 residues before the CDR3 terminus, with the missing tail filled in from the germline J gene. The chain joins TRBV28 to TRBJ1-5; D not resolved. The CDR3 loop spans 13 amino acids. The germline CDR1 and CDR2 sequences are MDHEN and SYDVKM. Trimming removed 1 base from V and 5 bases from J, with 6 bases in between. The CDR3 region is CASSLFSDQPQHF. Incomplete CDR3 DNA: TGTGCCAGCAGTTTATTTTCAGATCAGCCC.

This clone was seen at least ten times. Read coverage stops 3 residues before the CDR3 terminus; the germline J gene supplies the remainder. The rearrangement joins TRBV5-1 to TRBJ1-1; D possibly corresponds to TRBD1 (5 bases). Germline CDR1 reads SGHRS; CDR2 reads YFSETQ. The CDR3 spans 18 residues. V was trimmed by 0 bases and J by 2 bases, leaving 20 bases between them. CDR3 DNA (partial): TGCGCCAGCAGCTTGGCCCGGGGCAGCGGACTACCAAACACTGAA. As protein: CASSLARGSGLPNTE. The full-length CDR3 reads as CASSLARGSGLPNTEAFF.

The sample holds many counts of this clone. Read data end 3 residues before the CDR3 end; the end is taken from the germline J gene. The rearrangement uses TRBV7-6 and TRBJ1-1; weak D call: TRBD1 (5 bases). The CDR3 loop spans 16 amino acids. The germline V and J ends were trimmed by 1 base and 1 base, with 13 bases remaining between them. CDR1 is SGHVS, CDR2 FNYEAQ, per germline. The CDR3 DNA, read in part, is TGTGCCAGCAGCTTAGGTAGTGGAGGGGCGAACACTGAA. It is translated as CASSLGSGGANTE. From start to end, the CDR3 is CASSLGSGGANTEAFF.

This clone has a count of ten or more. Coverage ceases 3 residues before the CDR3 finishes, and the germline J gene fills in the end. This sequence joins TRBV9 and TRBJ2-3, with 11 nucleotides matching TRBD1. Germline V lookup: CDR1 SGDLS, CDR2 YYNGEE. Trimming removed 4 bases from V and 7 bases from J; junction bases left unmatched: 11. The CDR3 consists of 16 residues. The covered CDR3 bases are TGTGCCAGCAGCCCAACCGGGACAGGGGGTTTAAATACG. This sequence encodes CASSPTGTGGLNT. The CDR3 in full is CASSPTGTGGLNTQYF. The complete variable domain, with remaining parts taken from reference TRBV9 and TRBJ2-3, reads DSGVTQTPKHLITATGQRVTLRCSPRSGDLSVYWYQQSLDQGLQFLIQYYNGEERAKGNILERFSAQQFPDLHSELNLSSLELGDSALYFCASSPTGTGGLNTQYFGPGTRLTVL.

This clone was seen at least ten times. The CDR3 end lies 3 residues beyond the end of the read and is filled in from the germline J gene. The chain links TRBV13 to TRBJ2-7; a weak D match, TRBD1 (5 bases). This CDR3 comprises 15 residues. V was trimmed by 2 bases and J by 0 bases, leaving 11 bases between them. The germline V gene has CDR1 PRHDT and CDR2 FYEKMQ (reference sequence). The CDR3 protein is CASSLSGFSSYEQYF. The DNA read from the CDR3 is TGTGCCAGCAGCTTATCAGGGTTTAGCTCCTACGAG.

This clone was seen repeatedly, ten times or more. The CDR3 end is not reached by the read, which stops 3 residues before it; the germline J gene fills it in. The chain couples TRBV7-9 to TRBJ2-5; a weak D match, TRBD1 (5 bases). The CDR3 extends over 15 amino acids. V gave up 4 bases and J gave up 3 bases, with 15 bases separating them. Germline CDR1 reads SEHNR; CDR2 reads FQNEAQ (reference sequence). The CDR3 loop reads CASSSPFDREETQYF. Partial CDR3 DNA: TGTGCCAGCAGCTCCCCCTTCGACAGAGAAGAGACC.

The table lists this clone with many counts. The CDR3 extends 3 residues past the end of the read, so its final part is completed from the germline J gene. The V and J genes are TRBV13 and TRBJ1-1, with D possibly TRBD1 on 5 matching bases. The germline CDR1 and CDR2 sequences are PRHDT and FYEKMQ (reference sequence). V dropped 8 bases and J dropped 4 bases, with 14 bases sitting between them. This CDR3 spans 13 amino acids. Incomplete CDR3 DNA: TGTGCCAGCCGAAAAACGGGGGGCACTGAA. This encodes CASRKTGGTE. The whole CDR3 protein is CASRKTGGTEAFF.

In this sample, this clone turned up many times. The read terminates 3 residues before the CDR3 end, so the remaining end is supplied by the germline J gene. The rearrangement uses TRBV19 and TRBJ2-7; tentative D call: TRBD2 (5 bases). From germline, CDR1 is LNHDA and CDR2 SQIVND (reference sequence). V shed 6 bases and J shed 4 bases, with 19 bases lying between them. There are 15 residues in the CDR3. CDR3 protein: CASRPSRTRPYEQYF. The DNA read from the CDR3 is TGTGCCAGTAGACCCTCCCGGACTCGACCGTACGAG.

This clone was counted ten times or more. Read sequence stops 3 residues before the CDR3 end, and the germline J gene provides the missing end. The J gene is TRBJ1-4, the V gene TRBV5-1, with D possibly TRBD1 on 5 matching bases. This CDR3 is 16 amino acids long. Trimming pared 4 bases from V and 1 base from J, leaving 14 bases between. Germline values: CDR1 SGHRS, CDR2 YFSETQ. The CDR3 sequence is CASSPMFGGTNEKLFF. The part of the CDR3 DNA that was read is TGCGCCAGCAGCCCGATGTTCGGGGGAACTAATGAAAAA.

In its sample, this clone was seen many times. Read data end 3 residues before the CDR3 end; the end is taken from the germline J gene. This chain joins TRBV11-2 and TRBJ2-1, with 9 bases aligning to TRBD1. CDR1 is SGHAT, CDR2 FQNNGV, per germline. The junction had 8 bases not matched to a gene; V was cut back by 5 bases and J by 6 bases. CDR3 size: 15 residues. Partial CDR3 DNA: TGTGCCAGCAGCCGGGGACAGGGCCAGTTCAATGAG. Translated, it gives CASSRGQGQFNE. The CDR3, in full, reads CASSRGQGQFNEQFF.

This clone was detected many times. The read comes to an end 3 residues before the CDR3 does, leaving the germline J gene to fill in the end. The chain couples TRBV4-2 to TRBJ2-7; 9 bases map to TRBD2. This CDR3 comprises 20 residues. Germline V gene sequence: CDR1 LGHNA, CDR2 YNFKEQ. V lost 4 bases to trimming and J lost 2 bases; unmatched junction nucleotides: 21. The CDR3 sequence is CASSPGPTGTSGGGAYEQYF. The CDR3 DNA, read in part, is TGTGCCAGCAGCCCCGGGCCCACCGGGACTTCGGGCGGGGGGGCCTACGAG.